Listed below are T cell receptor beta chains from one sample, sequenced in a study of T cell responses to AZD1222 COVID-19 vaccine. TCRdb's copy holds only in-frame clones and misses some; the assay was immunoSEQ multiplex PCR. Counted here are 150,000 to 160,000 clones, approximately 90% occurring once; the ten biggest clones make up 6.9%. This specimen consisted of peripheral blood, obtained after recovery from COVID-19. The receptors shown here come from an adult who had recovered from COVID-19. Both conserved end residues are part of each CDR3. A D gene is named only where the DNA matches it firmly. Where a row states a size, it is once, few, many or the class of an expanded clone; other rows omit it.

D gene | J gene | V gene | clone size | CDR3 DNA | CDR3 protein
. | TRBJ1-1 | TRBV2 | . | TGTGCCAGCAGCGAAGACAGTTACACTGAAGCTTTCTTT | CASSEDSYTEAFF
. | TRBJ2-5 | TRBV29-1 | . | TGCAGCGTTGATAAATCGGGCGGAGAGACCCAGTACTTC | CSVDKSGGETQYF
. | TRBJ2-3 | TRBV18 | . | TGTGCCAGCTCACCACCAAGAGCAGGGGTATCACAGATCTCGCAGTATTTT | CASSPPRAGVSQISQYF
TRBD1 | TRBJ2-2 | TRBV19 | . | TGTGCCGTAGGGCCGTTGACAGGGGCCCACTCACCTTACACCGGGGAGCTGTTTTTT | CAVGPLTGAHSPYTGELFF
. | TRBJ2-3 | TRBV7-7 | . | TGTGCTAGCAGCCGACTGGCGACCGGGACCCTCACAGATACGCAGTATTTT | CASSRLATGTLTDTQYF
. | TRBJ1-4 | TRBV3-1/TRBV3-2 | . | TGTGCCAGCAGCCAAGACCGGTTGGCGGGGGAAAAACTGTTTTTT | CASSQDRLAGEKLFF
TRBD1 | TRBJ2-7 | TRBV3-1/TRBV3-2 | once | TGTGCCAGCAGCCCGGACAGGGGAAAGTACGAGCAGTACTTC | CASSPDRGKYEQYF
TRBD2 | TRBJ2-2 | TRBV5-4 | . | TGTGCCAGCAGCTTGGAGCCGGGAGGGCCCATAACCGGGGAGCTGTTTTTT | CASSLEPGGPITGELFF
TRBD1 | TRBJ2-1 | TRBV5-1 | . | TGCGCCAGCAGCTCGACAGGGGGCAGGTACAATGAGCAGTTCTTC | CASSSTGGRYNEQFF
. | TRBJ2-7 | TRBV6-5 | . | TGTGCCAGCAGTTACTTTCGGGAGTCCTACGAGCAGTACTTC | CASSYFRESYEQYF
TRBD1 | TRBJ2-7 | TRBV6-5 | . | TGTGCCAGCAGGTTCCGGGACAGGGGCGTCCACGAGCAGTACTTC | CASRFRDRGVHEQYF
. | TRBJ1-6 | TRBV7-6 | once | TGTGCCAGCAGCTTGACTCAGGGAGATAATTCACCCCTCCACTTT | CASSLTQGDNSPLHF
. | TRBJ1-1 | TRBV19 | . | TGTGCCAGTAGTATAGATCGGCGGGGTGGTACTGAAGCTTTCTTT | CASSIDRRGGTEAFF
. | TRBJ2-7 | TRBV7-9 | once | TGTGCCAGCAGCTTGTCCGGGACATTCAACGAGCAGTACTTC | CASSLSGTFNEQYF
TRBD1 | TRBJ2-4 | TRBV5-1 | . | TGCGCCAGCAGCTTGTCAGGGGGCTGGAACATTCAGTACTTC | CASSLSGGWNIQYF
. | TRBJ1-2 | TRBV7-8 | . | TGTGCCAGCAGCGACCAACCTGGCTACACCTTC | CASSDQPGYTF
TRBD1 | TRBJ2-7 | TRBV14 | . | TGTGCCAGCAGCCAAGTGTCACAGGGGACCTACGAGCAGTACTTC | CASSQVSQGTYEQYF
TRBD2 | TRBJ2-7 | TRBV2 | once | TGTGCCAGCAGTGACGCGGGAGTCTCCTACGAGCAGTACTTC | CASSDAGVSYEQYF
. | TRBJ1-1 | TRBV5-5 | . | TGTGCCAGCAGCCTAAACACTGAAGCTTTCTTT | CASSLNTEAFF
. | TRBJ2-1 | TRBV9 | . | TGTGCCAGCAGCGTTGTAGATGGCTCCTACAATGAGCAGTTCTTC | CASSVVDGSYNEQFF
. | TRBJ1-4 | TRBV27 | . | TGTGCCAGCACGACGGGCCTAACTAATGAAAAACTGTTTTTT | CASTTGLTNEKLFF
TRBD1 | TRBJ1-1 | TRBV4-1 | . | TGCGCCAGCAGCCAAGAGGGACAGGGGGAAAACTGGCTGAACACTGAAGCTTTCTTT | CASSQEGQGENWLNTEAFF
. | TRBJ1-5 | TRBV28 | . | TGTGCCAGCAGACTAACGGATGAGCCCCAGCATTTT | CASRLTDEPQHF
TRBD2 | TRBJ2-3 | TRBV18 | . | TGTGCCAGCTCACCAGAGACTAGCGGGGCGATCCGCACAGATACGCAGTATTTT | CASSPETSGAIRTDTQYF
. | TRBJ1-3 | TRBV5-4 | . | TGTGCCAGCAGCGACCAGAGCTCTGGAAACACCATATATTTT | CASSDQSSGNTIYF
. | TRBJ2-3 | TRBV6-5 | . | TGTGCCAGCAGCCCGGACGGAGCTGTCACAGATACGCAGTATTTT | CASSPDGAVTDTQYF
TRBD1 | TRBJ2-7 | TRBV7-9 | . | TGTGCCAGCAGCTCGCGGACAGGGACCCTCTACGAGCAGTACTTC | CASSSRTGTLYEQYF
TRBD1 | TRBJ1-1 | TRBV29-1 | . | TGCAGCGTTGAAGATAGGCCAGGGGGAGTCGACACTGAAGCTTTCTTT | CSVEDRPGGVDTEAFF
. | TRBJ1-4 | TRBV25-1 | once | TGTGCCAGCAGTGGGCCACGCTCGATGAATGAAAAACTGTTTTTT | CASSGPRSMNEKLFF
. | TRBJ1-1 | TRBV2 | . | TGTGCCAGCAGCTTCCTGGGGCAAGGGACTGAAGCTTTCTTT | CASSFLGQGTEAFF
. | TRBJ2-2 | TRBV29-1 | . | TGCAGCGTTGGGGAGTGGGACGGTACCGGGGAGCTGTTTTTT | CSVGEWDGTGELFF
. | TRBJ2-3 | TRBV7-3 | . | TGTGCCAGCAGTCCTGCTGCCGGATGGGGTGATACGCAGTATTTT | CASSPAAGWGDTQYF
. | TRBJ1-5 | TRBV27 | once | TGTGCCAGCAGTTCAACATGGGGCAAGGTTCCCAATCAGCCCCAGCATTTT | CASSSTWGKVPNQPQHF
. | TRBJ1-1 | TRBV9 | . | TGTGCCAGCAGCCCTAGGTCGCGGGGAGACACTGAAGCTTTCTTT | CASSPRSRGDTEAFF
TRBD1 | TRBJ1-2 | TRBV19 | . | TGTGCCAGTAGAGTAGGGGGCTCTGGCTATGGCTACACCTTC | CASRVGGSGYGYTF
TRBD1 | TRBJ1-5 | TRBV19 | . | TGTGCCAATAAGGGGACAGGGAATAGCAATCAGCCCCAGCATTTT | CANKGTGNSNQPQHF
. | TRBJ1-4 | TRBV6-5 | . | TGTGCCACTGCGGGACTGATTAATGAAAAACTGTTTTTT | CATAGLINEKLFF
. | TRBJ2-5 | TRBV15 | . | TGTGCCACCAGCGGCCTCGGAGAGGAGACCCAGTACTTC | CATSGLGEETQYF
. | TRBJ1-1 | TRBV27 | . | TGTGCCAGCAGTTTCCGTCTAATGAGGGGGAACACTGAAGCTTTCTTT | CASSFRLMRGNTEAFF
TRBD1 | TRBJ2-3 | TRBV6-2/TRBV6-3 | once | TGTGCCAGCAGTTATAACCGGGGACAGGGTGCGAACGGAAAGACAGATACGCAGTATTTT | CASSYNRGQGANGKTDTQYF
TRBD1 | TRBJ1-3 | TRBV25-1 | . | TGTGCCAGCAGTGATAGGACAGGGTCCGGAAACACCATATATTTT | CASSDRTGSGNTIYF
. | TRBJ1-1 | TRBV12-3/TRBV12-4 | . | TGTGCCAGCAGTTTAAGGAGGGGAACTGAAGCTTTCTTT | CASSLRRGTEAFF
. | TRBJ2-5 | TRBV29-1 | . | TGCAGCGTTGCCGTCCAAGAGACCCAGTACTTC | CSVAVQETQYF
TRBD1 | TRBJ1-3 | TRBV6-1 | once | TGTGCCAGCAGACCGGGACAGGGAAACACCATATATTTT | CASRPGQGNTIYF
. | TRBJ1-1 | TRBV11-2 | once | TGTGCCAGCAGCTCGGGCAACCGATGGACTGAAGCTTTCTTT | CASSSGNRWTEAFF